These 31 T cell receptor beta chains came from one sample sequenced in a study of blood T cell repertoires in COVID-19. Clones were read by immunoSEQ multiplex PCR, and TCRdb kept only the in-frame ones, dropping some. The sample yields a few hundred thousand clones, approximately 87% seen once. Sequenced input: peripheral blood. The receptors were gathered from a man aged 60 to 69 with acute or convalescent COVID-19.

This clone appeared a few times. V and J are TRBV3-1 (or the pseudogene TRBV3-2) and TRBJ2-7; 10 positions agree with TRBD2. V was clipped by 1 base and J by 2 bases; unmatched bases: 5. CDR1 and CDR2 (germline): LGHDT, YNNKEL (reference sequence). This CDR3 comprises 16 residues. The CDR3 is CASSQVPSGRAYEQYF. Here the CDR3 DNA reads TGTGCCAGCAGCCAAGTGCCTAGCGGGAGAGCCTACGAGCAGTACTTC.

The V and J genes are TRBV6-5 and TRBJ2-7; the match to TRBD2 covers 9 bases. Germline-derived CDR1 and CDR2 are MNHEY and SVGAGI. The V segment lost 7 bases and the J segment 4 bases; nucleotides outside the gene matches: 11. This CDR3 comprises 15 residues. Here the CDR3 reads CASTPSGAKRYEQYF. The CDR3 DNA is TGTGCCAGCACTCCTAGCGGGGCTAAGAGGTACGAGCAGTACTTC.

The CDR3 sequence: CAWSRGGRPANTEAFF. Here the CDR3 DNA reads TGTGCCTGGAGTAGGGGGGGGAGACCCGCGAACACTGAAGCTTTCTTT. The chain employs TRBV30 and TRBJ1-1; weak D call: TRBD1 (6 bases). The V gene's germline CDR1 is GTSNPN and CDR2 SVGIG (reference sequence). The V and J ends lost 2 bases and 1 base respectively, with 17 bases between them. CDR3 length equals 16 residues.

J is TRBJ1-5 and V is TRBV30, with 8 bases fitting TRBD1. There are 14 residues in the CDR3. Germline V CDR1 and CDR2: GTSNPN, SVGIG (reference sequence). J lost 5 bases, V lost 4 bases, and 7 bases had no gene match. CDR3 bases: TGTGCCTGGACCGGACAGGGATCGTATCAGCCCCAGCATTTT. This translates into CAWTGQGSYQPQHF. The full variable domain, rest sourced from reference TRBV30 and TRBJ1-5, is SQTIHQWPATLVQPVGSPLSLECTVEGTSNPNLYWYRQAAGRGLQLLFYSVGIGQISSEVPQNLSASRPQDRQFILSSKKLLLSDSGFYLCAWTGQGSYQPQHFGDGTRLSIL.

The chain uses TRBV2 and TRBJ2-7; D remains unclear. The length of the CDR3 is 13 residues. CDR1 and CDR2 (germline): SNHLY, FYNNEI. Deletions cut 4 bases from V and 6 bases from J, with 13 bases between. The CDR3, as DNA: TGTGCCAGCAGTGTGACACCATCGGTCGAGCAGTACTTC. This codes for CASSVTPSVEQYF.

The chain employs TRBV6-5 and TRBJ2-1, with TRBD1 identical over 7 bases. V shed 6 bases, J shed 3 bases, and the junction held 2 bases outside the gene matches. CDR3 length: 13 amino acids. Germline loops: CDR1 MNHEY, CDR2 SVGAGI. The CDR3 nucleotides are TGTGCCAGCAGCCGGACAGGCTACAATGAGCAGTTCTTC. Encoded protein: CASSRTGYNEQFF.

The rearrangement links TRBV9 to TRBJ2-7, with D maybe TRBD1 (5 bases). The length of the CDR3 is 17 residues. V was trimmed by 2 bases and J by 6 bases, leaving 24 bases between them. CDR1 and CDR2 (germline): SGDLS, YYNGEE. The CDR3 sequence is CASSVGYSAGRLSEQYF. Written as DNA, the CDR3 is TGTGCCAGCAGCGTTGGTTACTCGGCAGGGCGATTGAGCGAGCAGTACTTC.

This clone came up once. The chain employs TRBV9 and TRBJ2-3; 8 nucleotides match TRBD2. Germline assignment: CDR1 SGDLS and CDR2 YYNGEE. There are 18 residues in the CDR3. Germline trimming cut 1 base from V and 6 bases from J; bases unmatched to any gene: 16. The CDR3 sequence is CASSVQARTSFRRDTQYF. The CDR3 nucleotides are TGTGCCAGCAGCGTACAGGCACGGACTAGCTTTCGACGGGATACGCAGTATTTT.

The chain uses TRBV5-4 and TRBJ1-1; 7 bases map to TRBD1. The trim removed 4 bases at V and 4 bases at J, leaving 19 bases unmatched. The CDR3 length is 18 residues. Looked up from germline, CDR1 is SGHNT and CDR2 is YYREEE (reference sequence). Written as DNA, the CDR3 is TGTGCCAGCAGCGGGACCGGGACAGCGGGCGGGGTAGTCACTGAAGCTTTCTTT. Translation gives CASSGTGTAGGVVTEAFF.

The rearrangement links TRBV28 to TRBJ2-1, with TRBD2 as a possible D gene (5 bases). This CDR3 spans 12 amino acids. V lost 6 bases, J lost 6 bases, and 9 bases lay in between. CDR1 is MDHEN, CDR2 SYDVKM, per germline. CDR3: CASSPSGNEQFF. The CDR3 nucleotides are TGTGCCAGCAGCCCGAGCGGCAATGAGCAGTTCTTC.

The V and J genes are TRBV2 and TRBJ1-2, with 7 bases lining up with TRBD1. Trimming cost V 8 bases and J 2 bases; bases outside gene matches: 8. The CDR3 runs to 14 residues. Per the germline V gene, CDR1 is SNHLY and CDR2 is FYNNEI. Here the CDR3 reads CASEGEGANYGYTF. CDR3 nucleotide sequence: TGTGCCAGCGAGGGTGAGGGGGCGAACTATGGCTACACCTTC.

The V and J genes are TRBV14 and TRBJ2-7, with 9 bases fitting TRBD2. V shed 1 base and J 2 bases; nucleotides not matched to a gene: 3. Per the germline V gene, CDR1 is SGHDN and CDR2 is FVKESK. The CDR3 has 15 amino acids. In nucleotides, the CDR3 is TGTGCCAGCAGCCAAGGGACTAGCGTTGCCTACGAGCAGTACTTC. Translating it yields CASSQGTSVAYEQYF.

The V call is TRBV7-3, the J call TRBJ2-3, with 15 bases identical to TRBD2. V lost 4 bases and J lost 15; bases outside the gene matches: 8. Germline CDR1 is SGHTA and CDR2 is FQGTGA. This CDR3 has 14 amino acids. CDR3 in DNA: TGTGCCAGCAGCTCGGGACTAGCGGGAGGACCTCCCTATTTT. It specifies CASSSGLAGGPPYF. Looking up the rest from reference TRBV7-3 and TRBJ2-3 gives the full variable domain: GAGVSQTPSNKVTEKGKYVELRCDPISGHTALYWYRQSLGQGPEFLIYFQGTGAADDSGLPNDRFFAVRPEGSVSTLKIQRTERGDSAVYLCASSSGLAGGPPYFGPGTRLTVL.

This clone turned up a few times. The rearrangement links TRBV3-1 (or the pseudogene TRBV3-2) to TRBJ1-1, with 8 bases aligning to TRBD1. The J segment lost 1 base and the V segment lost 4 bases, leaving 2 bases of the junction unmatched. Germline V gene lookup returns CDR1 LGHDT and CDR2 YNNKEL (reference sequence). The CDR3 extends over 14 amino acids. CDR3 sequence (DNA): TGTGCCAGCAGCCGAGGACAGGGGAACACTGAAGCTTTCTTT. This gives the protein CASSRGQGNTEAFF.

This chain links TRBV5-6 with TRBJ2-7; D is perhaps TRBD2 (6 bases). CDR3 length equals 12 residues. Trimming removed 4 bases from V and 3 bases from J, with 8 bases in between. Germline CDR1 and CDR2: SGHDT and YYEEEE. The CDR3 sequence is CASSQTSYEQYF. CDR3 DNA sequence: TGTGCCAGCAGCCAGACTAGCTACGAGCAGTACTTC.

The chain uses TRBV30 and TRBJ1-1, with TRBD1 as a possible D gene (6 bases). V was shortened by 1 base and J by 8 bases, with 11 bases between the two germline ends. The CDR3 runs to 12 residues. Per germline, CDR1 GTSNPN and CDR2 SVGIG (reference sequence). The CDR3 DNA follows: TGTGCCTGGAGTGAAATGGGGACAGAAGCTTTCTTT. Translating gives CAWSEMGTEAFF. The full variable domain, its missing parts supplied by reference TRBV30 and TRBJ1-1, is SQTIHQWPATLVQPVGSPLSLECTVEGTSNPNLYWYRQAAGRGLQLLFYSVGIGQISSEVPQNLSASRPQDRQFILSSKKLLLSDSGFYLCAWSEMGTEAFFGQGTRLTVV.

The chain couples TRBV15 to TRBJ2-3; tentatively, D is TRBD2 (5 bases). This CDR3 contains 17 residues. V was trimmed by 3 bases and J by 2 bases, leaving 18 bases between them. The V gene's germline CDR1 is LNHNV and CDR2 YYDKDF (reference sequence). The CDR3 DNA reads TGTGCCACCAGCAGTGCGCTTGGGAGCGGATACACAGATACGCAGTATTTT. Residues: CATSSALGSGYTDTQYF.

The rearrangement joins TRBV5-1 to TRBJ1-4, with TRBD1 matching 8 bases. This CDR3 is 14 amino acids long. CDR1 is SGHRS and CDR2 is YFSETQ in the germline V gene. After removal of 4 bases from V and 7 bases from J, the junction contained 6 bases not matched to a gene. DNA for the CDR3: TGCGCCAGCAGCCCTGACAGGGGAAGTGAAAAACTGTTTTTT. Translating gives CASSPDRGSEKLFF. The variable domain in full, with the rest retrieved from reference TRBV5-1 and TRBJ1-4, is KAGVTQTPRYLIKTRGQQVTLSCSPISGHRSVSWYQQTPGQGLQFLFEYFSETQRNKGNFPGRFSGRQFSNSRSEMNVSTLELGDSALYLCASSPDRGSEKLFFGSGTQLSVL.

The chain couples TRBV24-1 to TRBJ2-5; TRBD1 aligns across 8 bases. The CDR3 runs 17 residues. J gave up 5 bases and V 4 bases, and 14 bases lay outside the gene matches. Germline V gene lookup returns CDR1 KGHDR and CDR2 SFDVKD. CDR3 residues: CATSEGRPDRAVETQYF. The CDR3 coding sequence is TGTGCCACCAGTGAGGGTCGACCGGACAGGGCTGTGGAGACCCAGTACTTC.

The V call is TRBV6-5, the J call TRBJ1-1; no definite D call. This CDR3 contains 11 residues. V lost 7 bases and J lost 3, with 6 bases in between. Germline values: CDR1 MNHEY, CDR2 SVGAGI. The CDR3 spells CASTSDTEAFF. CDR3 DNA sequence: TGTGCCAGCACCAGCGACACTGAAGCTTTCTTT.

The chain links TRBV2 to TRBJ2-1, with 8 bases that match TRBD2. The CDR3 has 16 amino acids. V lost 4 bases and J lost 2; bases outside the gene matches: 7. Germline V gene sequence: CDR1 SNHLY, CDR2 FYNNEI. The CDR3 region has the DNA TGTGCCAGCAGTGTGGGCGGGAGGTCCACCTACAATGAGCAGTTCTTC. Amino acid sequence: CASSVGGRSTYNEQFF.

This rearrangement joins TRBV4-3 to TRBJ1-6; no clear D gene. The CDR3 consists of 18 residues. The germline gives CDR1 LGHNA, CDR2 YSLEER. V dropped 4 bases and J dropped 5 bases, with 21 bases sitting between them. The CDR3 loop reads CASSPGKLARLNNSPLHF. DNA of the CDR3: TGCGCCAGCAGCCCCGGGAAGCTAGCCCGCCTTAATAATTCACCCCTCCACTTT.

This rearrangement joins TRBV30 to TRBJ1-2; D is uncertain. Trimming took 3 bases from V and 3 from J, leaving 8 bases between them. The germline CDR1 and CDR2 sequences are GTSNPN and SVGIG (reference sequence). The CDR3 consists of 12 residues. The DNA for the CDR3 is TGTGCCTGGAGCCGAGTTGACTATGGCTACACCTTC. This sequence encodes CAWSRVDYGYTF. Supplemented by reference TRBV30 and TRBJ1-2, the full variable domain reads SQTIHQWPATLVQPVGSPLSLECTVEGTSNPNLYWYRQAAGRGLQLLFYSVGIGQISSEVPQNLSASRPQDRQFILSSKKLLLSDSGFYLCAWSRVDYGYTFGSGTRLTVV.

J is TRBJ1-6 and V is TRBV4-1, with 7 bases matching TRBD1. The J segment lost 7 bases and the V segment lost 3 bases, leaving 15 bases of the junction unmatched. The germline gives CDR1 MGHRA, CDR2 YSYEKL. The CDR3 has 18 residues. The CDR3 sequence is CASSQEIQGYGINSPLHF. As DNA, the CDR3 is TGCGCCAGCAGCCAGGAAATACAGGGGTACGGTATAAATTCACCCCTCCACTTT.

This chain joins TRBV6-5 and TRBJ2-2; D might be TRBD1 (5 bases). CDR1 is MNHEY, CDR2 SVGAGI, per germline. The V and J ends lost 2 bases and 4 bases respectively, with 14 bases between them. This CDR3 region has 16 residues. As DNA, the CDR3 is TGTGCCAGCAGTTACGAGCCGGGTAGGGGCACCGGGGAGCTGTTTTTT. Amino acid sequence: CASSYEPGRGTGELFF.

This chain links TRBV7-8 with TRBJ1-2; D possibly corresponds to TRBD1 (5 bases). Between the trimmed V and J ends, which lost 5 bases and 3 bases, there was a span of 13 bases. The CDR3 extends over 14 amino acids. CDR1 and CDR2 from the germline V gene are SGHVS and FQNEAQ. CDR3 protein: CASSPGGVYYGYTF. The CDR3 nucleotides are TGTGCCAGCAGCCCCGGGGGGGTTTACTATGGCTACACCTTC.

J is TRBJ1-5 and V is TRBV9; 9 bases are shared with TRBD1. V lost 5 bases to trimming and J lost 5 bases; unmatched junction nucleotides: 5. The CDR3 is made up of 14 amino acids. Germline lookup yields CDR1 SGDLS and CDR2 YYNGEE. CDR3 sequence (DNA): TGTGCCAGCAGTGAGACAGGGGGACATCAGCCCCAGCATTTT. It encodes CASSETGGHQPQHF.

The CDR3 nucleotides are TGTGCCACCAGTGGAGGGACAGGGGGCTCACCCCTCCACTTT. Its translation: CATSGGTGGSPLHF. The chain carries TRBV24-1 and TRBJ1-6; 12 positions match TRBD1. The junction had 2 bases not matched to a gene; V was cut back by 5 bases and J by 10 bases. From germline, CDR1 is KGHDR and CDR2 SFDVKD. The CDR3 runs to 14 residues.

This chain uses TRBV28 with TRBJ1-3, with a weak D call TRBD1 (6 bases). V gave up 4 bases and J gave up 0 bases, with 13 bases separating them. The CDR3 covers 16 residues. Germline CDR1 and CDR2: MDHEN and SYDVKM. CDR3 sequence (DNA): TGTGCCAGCAGTTCCTCAGGGGAGGGCTCTGGAAACACCATATATTTT. Its translation is CASSSSGEGSGNTIYF.

This clone was detected only a few times. The chain couples TRBV4-2 to TRBJ2-3, with TRBD2 matching over 13 bases. Germline lookup yields CDR1 LGHNA and CDR2 YNFKEQ. The CDR3 is made up of 17 amino acids. V lost 0 bases, J lost 5 bases, and 5 bases stayed unmatched. CDR3 residues: CASSQDNRLAGGDTQYF. In nucleotides, the CDR3 is TGTGCCAGCAGCCAAGATAATAGACTAGCGGGAGGAGATACGCAGTATTTT.

The chain couples TRBV5-1 to TRBJ2-3, with 7 bases identical to TRBD2. Germline-derived CDR1 and CDR2 are SGHRS and YFSETQ. V was pared by 2 bases and J by 4 bases, with 1 base of the junction left unmatched. This CDR3 is 13 amino acids long. The CDR3 reads CASSLAGPDTQYF. CDR3 sequence (DNA): TGCGCCAGCAGCTTAGCGGGGCCAGATACGCAGTATTTT.